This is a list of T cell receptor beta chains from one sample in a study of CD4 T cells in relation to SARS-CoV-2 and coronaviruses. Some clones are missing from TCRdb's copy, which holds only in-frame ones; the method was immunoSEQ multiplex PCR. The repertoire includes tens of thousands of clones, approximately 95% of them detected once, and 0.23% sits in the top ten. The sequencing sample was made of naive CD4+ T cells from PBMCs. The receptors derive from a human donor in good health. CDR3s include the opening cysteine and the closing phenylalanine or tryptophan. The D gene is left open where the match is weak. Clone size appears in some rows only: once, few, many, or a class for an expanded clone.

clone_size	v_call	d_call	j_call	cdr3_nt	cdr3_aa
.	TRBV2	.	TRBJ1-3	TGTGCCAGCAGTGGAGCTAGGGTGCGCTCTGGAAACACCATATATTTT	CASSGARVRSGNTIYF
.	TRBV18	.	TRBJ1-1	TGTGCCAGCTCACCTTTCGGCTTGAACACTGAAGCTTTCTTT	CASSPFGLNTEAFF
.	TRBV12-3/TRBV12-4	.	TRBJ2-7	TGTGCCAGCAGTTTAGTTTCCTACGAGCAGTACTTC	CASSLVSYEQYF
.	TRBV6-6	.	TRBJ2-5	TGTGCCAGCAGTTATCCCCAGCAGGGCACCCAGTACTTC	CASSYPQQGTQYF
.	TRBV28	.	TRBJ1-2	TGTGCCAGCAGTTTTTTAGCAGGGGACTATGGCTACACCTTC	CASSFLAGDYGYTF
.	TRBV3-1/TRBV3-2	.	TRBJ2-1	TGTGCCAGCAGGGGGTCCTACAATGAGCAGTTCTTC	CASRGSYNEQFF
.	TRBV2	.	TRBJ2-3	TGTGCCAGCAGTCGACTAGTAACTAGCACAGATACGCAGTATTTT	CASSRLVTSTDTQYF
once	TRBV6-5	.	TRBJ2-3	TGTGCCAGCACCTACCAGACAGATACGCAGTATTTT	CASTYQTDTQYF
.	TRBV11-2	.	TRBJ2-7	TGTGCCAGCAGAAGAAGCCGGGGCGACCTCTACGAGCAGTACTTC	CASRRSRGDLYEQYF
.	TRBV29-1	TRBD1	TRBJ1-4	TGCAGCGTTGTAGGGGGACAGAGGGAAAAACTGTTTTTT	CSVVGGQREKLFF
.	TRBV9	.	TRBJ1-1	TGTGCCAGCAGCGTAGGGGGGGCTAGCACTGAAGCTTTCTTT	CASSVGGASTEAFF
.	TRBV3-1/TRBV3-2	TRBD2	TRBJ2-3	TGTGCCAGCAGCCCCACACTAGCGGGAGTCCCCACAGATACGCAGTATTTT	CASSPTLAGVPTDTQYF
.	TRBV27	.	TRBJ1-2	TGTGCCAGCAGTTTGAATCGTATGTCCTATGGCTACACCTTC	CASSLNRMSYGYTF
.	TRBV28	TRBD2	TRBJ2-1	TGTGCCAGCAGTTTCCCTAGCGGGGGGTACGATGAGCAGTTCTTC	CASSFPSGGYDEQFF
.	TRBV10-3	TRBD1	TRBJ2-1	TGTGCCATCAGACGGGACAGGGGGGCGGTGAAGTTCTTC	CAIRRDRGAVKFF
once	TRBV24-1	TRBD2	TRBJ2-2	TGTGCCACCAGTACAGCGGGAGGGTACTACACCGGGGAGCTGTTTTTT	CATSTAGGYYTGELFF
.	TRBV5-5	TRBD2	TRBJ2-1	TGTGCCAGCAGACTAGGACTAGCGGGGAGCTCCTACAATGAGCAGTTCTTC	CASRLGLAGSSYNEQFF
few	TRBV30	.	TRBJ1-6	TGTGCCTGGAGTGGCAGGGCAGGATCACCCCTCCACTTT	CAWSGRAGSPLHF
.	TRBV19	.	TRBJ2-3	TGTGCCAGTAGTACCTCAGGATTAAGCACAGATACGCAGTATTTT	CASSTSGLSTDTQYF
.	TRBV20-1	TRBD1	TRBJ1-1	TGCAGTGCCCTAGACAGGGGAGCTTTCTTT	CSALDRGAFF
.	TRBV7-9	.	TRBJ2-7	TGTGCCAGCAGCTTGTTTCCGGACACCTACGAGCAGTACTTC	CASSLFPDTYEQYF
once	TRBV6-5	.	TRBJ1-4	TGTGCCAGCAGTACCCGACATTCAACTAATGAAAAACTGTTTTTT	CASSTRHSTNEKLFF
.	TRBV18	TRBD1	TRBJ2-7	TGTGCCAGCTCAGAGGGACAGGGGTCCGCCTACGAGCAGTACTTC	CASSEGQGSAYEQYF
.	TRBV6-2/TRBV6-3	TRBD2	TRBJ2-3	TGTGCCAGCAGCCACAGGGCTAGCGGGAGACGAACAGATACGCAGTATTTT	CASSHRASGRRTDTQYF
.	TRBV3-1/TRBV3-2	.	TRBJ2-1	TGTGCCAGCAGAAGGGACCTTAGCTCCTACAATGAGCAGTTCTTC	CASRRDLSSYNEQFF
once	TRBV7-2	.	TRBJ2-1	TGTGCCAGCAGCTTAGTGGGGACAACCTACAATGAGCAGTTCTTC	CASSLVGTTYNEQFF
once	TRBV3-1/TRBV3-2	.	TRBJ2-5	TGTGCCAGCAGCCAAGGTCCGGGTGGGGAGACCCAGTACTTC	CASSQGPGGETQYF
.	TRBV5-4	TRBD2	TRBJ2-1	TGTGCCAGCAGTGAACCGGGACTAGCGTCCCGTGAGCAGTTCTTC	CASSEPGLASREQFF
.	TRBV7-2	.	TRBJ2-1	TGTGCCAGCAGCTCAAGTCCAGGGCGCAATGAGCAGTTCTTC	CASSSSPGRNEQFF
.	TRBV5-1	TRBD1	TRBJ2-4	TGCGCCAGCAGCTTGGGACAGGGGTTGATGAGAAACATTCAGTACTTC	CASSLGQGLMRNIQYF
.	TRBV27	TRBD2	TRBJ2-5	TGTGCCAGCAGCCTTAGCGGGCAAGAGACCCAGTACTTC	CASSLSGQETQYF
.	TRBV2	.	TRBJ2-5	TGTGCCAGCAGAACCTCGCCGGGGGAGACCCAGTACTTC	CASRTSPGETQYF
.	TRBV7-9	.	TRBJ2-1	TGTGCCAGCAGCTTACTGAACCGGGACTCTCATGAGCAGTTCTTC	CASSLLNRDSHEQFF
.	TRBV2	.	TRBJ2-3	TGTGCCAGCAGGGCCGAGAGGGGCACAGATACGCAGTATTTT	CASRAERGTDTQYF
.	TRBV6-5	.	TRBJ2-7	TGTGCCAGCAGCCGCACAGGGCTCTACGAGCAGTACTTC	CASSRTGLYEQYF
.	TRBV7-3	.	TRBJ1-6	TGTGCCAGCAGCTTCGGTGGGGGTGATTCACCCCTCCACTTT	CASSFGGGDSPLHF
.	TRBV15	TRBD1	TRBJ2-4	TGTGCCACCAGCAGGGCGGGACAGGACAAAAACATTCAGTACTTC	CATSRAGQDKNIQYF
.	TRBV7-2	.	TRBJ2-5	TGTGCCAGCAGCTTGGGGTACCAAGAGACCCAGTACTTC	CASSLGYQETQYF
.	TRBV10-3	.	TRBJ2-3	TGTGCCATCAGTGAGAACCGGGACATACACACAGATACGCAGTATTTT	CAISENRDIHTDTQYF
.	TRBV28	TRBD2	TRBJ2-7	TGTGCCAGCAGCCCGGGACTAGCGGACGAGCAGTACTTC	CASSPGLADEQYF
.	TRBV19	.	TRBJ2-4	TGTGCCAGTAGTCTCTGGGGCAGGGAAAACATTCAGTACTTC	CASSLWGRENIQYF
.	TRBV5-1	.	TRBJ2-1	TGCGCCAGCAAGGGGGGAGGGGATAACAACAATGAGCAGTTCTTC	CASKGGGDNNNEQFF
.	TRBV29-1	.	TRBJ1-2	TGCAGCGTTGGGGACGACAGGTACTATGGCTACACCTTC	CSVGDDRYYGYTF
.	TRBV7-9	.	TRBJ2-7	TGTGCCAGCAGTCGGCAGTTACTCTCCTACGAGCAGTACTTC	CASSRQLLSYEQYF
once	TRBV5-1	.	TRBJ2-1	TGCGCCACCCGAGCCGAATACAATGAGCAGTTCTTC	CATRAEYNEQFF
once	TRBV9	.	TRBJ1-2	TGTGCCAGCAGCGCGACCCCTAACTATGGCTACACCTTC	CASSATPNYGYTF
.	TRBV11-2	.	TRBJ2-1	TGTGCCAGCAGCTTATCAACAGGGATGGGTTACAATGAGCAGTTCTTC	CASSLSTGMGYNEQFF
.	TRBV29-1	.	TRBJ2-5	TGCAGCGTTGAACTCTACCAGGCTCTTGGGGAGACCCAGTACTTC	CSVELYQALGETQYF
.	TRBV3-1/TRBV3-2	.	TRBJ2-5	TGTGCCAGCAGCCAAGGGATGTTAGAGACCCAGTACTTC	CASSQGMLETQYF